Listed below are T cell receptor beta chains from one sample, sequenced in a study of neurological immune-mediated disorders. TCRdb recomputed calls from the 5' RACE reads with MiXCR, one row per CDR3 protein. The sample includes under 60,000 distinct CDR3 sequences, about 15% of them seen just once. Material for sequencing was PBMCs. The receptors were sampled from a man in his fifties or sixties in good health. CDR3s include the opening cysteine and the closing phenylalanine or tryptophan. The order of the fields is D gene, J gene, clone size, V gene, CDR3 DNA, CDR3 protein. D genes are given only for firm matches. Size tells how often a clone was seen (once, few, many) or the class of an expanded clone, and some rows leave it out.

D gene: NA; J gene: TRBJ1-2; clone size: many; V gene: TRBV12-3/TRBV12-4; CDR3 DNA: TGTGCCAGCAGCCCGGGGAACTATGGCTACACCTTC; CDR3 protein: CASSPGNYGYTF
D gene: TRBD2; J gene: TRBJ2-5; clone size: many; V gene: TRBV20-1; CDR3 DNA: TGCAGTGCTAGAGATCCGGGAATAGCGGGCTCCCTTAAAGCGGAGACCCAGTACTTC; CDR3 protein: CSARDPGIAGSLKAETQYF
D gene: NA; J gene: TRBJ1-2; clone size: many; V gene: TRBV6-5; CDR3 DNA: TGTGCCAGCAGAGACACTACCAGGGTCCCCTATGGCTACACCTTC; CDR3 protein: CASRDTTRVPYGYTF
D gene: TRBD1; J gene: TRBJ2-7; clone size: few; V gene: TRBV6-6; CDR3 DNA: TGTGCCAGCAACAGGGACAGGGTAGGCGAGCAGTACTTC; CDR3 protein: CASNRDRVGEQYF
D gene: NA; J gene: TRBJ2-5; clone size: many; V gene: TRBV7-2; CDR3 DNA: TGTGCCAGCAGCTTAGCAGTAGCGCAAGAGACCCAGTACTTC; CDR3 protein: CASSLAVAQETQYF
D gene: TRBD2; J gene: TRBJ2-3; clone size: many; V gene: TRBV7-9; CDR3 DNA: TGTGCCTCGAGCCGGACTAGCGGGAGGGCAGATACGCAGTATTTT; CDR3 protein: CASSRTSGRADTQYF
D gene: NA; J gene: TRBJ2-2; clone size: many; V gene: TRBV28; CDR3 DNA: TGTGCCAGCATACGGGGCGAGAACACCGGGGAGCTGTTTTTT; CDR3 protein: CASIRGENTGELFF
D gene: TRBD2; J gene: TRBJ2-5; clone size: many; V gene: TRBV11-2; CDR3 DNA: TGTGCCAGCAGCCCCGGGACTAGCGGGACCGGCGGAGAGACCCAGTACTTC; CDR3 protein: CASSPGTSGTGGETQYF
D gene: NA; J gene: TRBJ2-1; clone size: many; V gene: TRBV20-1; CDR3 DNA: TGCAGTGCTAGCCCCGGACTTCGGATTTACAATGAGCAGTTCTTC; CDR3 protein: CSASPGLRIYNEQFF
D gene: NA; J gene: TRBJ1-5; clone size: many; V gene: TRBV12-3/TRBV12-4; CDR3 DNA: TGTGCCAGCAGTTTAGGGGTAGGAAATCAGCCCCAGCATTTT; CDR3 protein: CASSLGVGNQPQHF
D gene: TRBD2; J gene: TRBJ2-3; clone size: many; V gene: TRBV15; CDR3 DNA: TGTGCCACCAGCAGAGTTCCCCTAGCGGGAACAGATACGCAGTATTTT; CDR3 protein: CATSRVPLAGTDTQYF
D gene: NA; J gene: TRBJ2-5; clone size: many; V gene: TRBV5-6; CDR3 DNA: TGTGCCAGCAGCACCTGGACAGTTTGGGAGACCCAGTACTTC; CDR3 protein: CASSTWTVWETQYF
D gene: NA; J gene: TRBJ2-2; clone size: many; V gene: TRBV3-1; CDR3 DNA: TGTGCCAGCCTCCGGGAAACCGGGGAGCTGTTTTTT; CDR3 protein: CASLRETGELFF
D gene: NA; J gene: TRBJ2-6; clone size: many; V gene: TRBV20-1; CDR3 DNA: TGCAGTGCTTCTCGGACACCTGGGGCCAACGTCCTGACTTTC; CDR3 protein: CSASRTPGANVLTF
D gene: NA; J gene: TRBJ2-3; clone size: many; V gene: TRBV7-2; CDR3 DNA: TGTGCCAGCAGCTTAAGGTGGCGGGAAGGAGATACGCAGTATTTT; CDR3 protein: CASSLRWREGDTQYF
D gene: TRBD1; J gene: TRBJ1-6; clone size: many; V gene: TRBV9; CDR3 DNA: TGTGCCAGCAGCGTAGGGGGACAGGGGCATTCACCCCTCCACTTT; CDR3 protein: CASSVGGQGHSPLHF
D gene: NA; J gene: TRBJ2-2; clone size: many; V gene: TRBV5-1; CDR3 DNA: TGCGCCAGCAGCTTGGATGGCCCGAACACCGGGGAGCTGTTTTTT; CDR3 protein: CASSLDGPNTGELFF
D gene: NA; J gene: TRBJ2-5; clone size: NA; V gene: TRBV7-8; CDR3 DNA: TGTGCCAGCAGCTCCGGACTGGAAACAGAGACCCAGTACTTC; CDR3 protein: CASSSGLETETQYF
D gene: NA; J gene: TRBJ1-2; clone size: many; V gene: TRBV5-1; CDR3 DNA: TGCGCCAGCAGCTTGGCCGGGGACTATGGCTACACCTTC; CDR3 protein: CASSLAGDYGYTF
D gene: NA; J gene: TRBJ1-5; clone size: many; V gene: TRBV5-5; CDR3 DNA: TGTGCCAGCAGCTTGAAGGGGTCAAGCAATCAGCCCCAGCATTTT; CDR3 protein: CASSLKGSSNQPQHF
D gene: TRBD1; J gene: TRBJ2-5; clone size: many; V gene: TRBV27; CDR3 DNA: TGTGCCAGCAGTCCCCTGGGACAGCCCACCTACCAAGAGACCCAGTACTTC; CDR3 protein: CASSPLGQPTYQETQYF
D gene: TRBD1; J gene: TRBJ2-2; clone size: many; V gene: TRBV5-1; CDR3 DNA: TGCGCCAGCAGCACCGGACAGGGCACCGGGGAGCTGTTTTTT; CDR3 protein: CASSTGQGTGELFF
D gene: NA; J gene: TRBJ2-7; clone size: NA; V gene: TRBV28; CDR3 DNA: TGTGCCAGCAGTTTGGGACCGGCCTACGAGCAGTACTTC; CDR3 protein: CASSLGPAYEQYF
D gene: NA; J gene: TRBJ2-7; clone size: many; V gene: TRBV6-1; CDR3 DNA: TGTGCCACCGTGGCGGATTCCTACGAGCAGTACTTC; CDR3 protein: CATVADSYEQYF
D gene: NA; J gene: TRBJ2-1; clone size: many; V gene: TRBV3-1; CDR3 DNA: TGTGCCAGCAGCCAAGAGGTGGGATTTTACAATGAGCAGTTCTTC; CDR3 protein: CASSQEVGFYNEQFF
D gene: NA; J gene: TRBJ1-3; clone size: many; V gene: TRBV7-9; CDR3 DNA: TGTGCCAGCAGCTTAGGACGGCCGGGAAACACCATATATTTT; CDR3 protein: CASSLGRPGNTIYF
D gene: NA; J gene: TRBJ2-7; clone size: many; V gene: TRBV5-1; CDR3 DNA: TGCGCCAGCAGCTTGGGTCCCCGAGACGGGCCCTACGAGCAGTACTTC; CDR3 protein: CASSLGPRDGPYEQYF
D gene: NA; J gene: TRBJ1-4; clone size: many; V gene: TRBV20-1; CDR3 DNA: TGCAGTGCTAGGGGCAGCTTGGATGAAAAACTGTTTTTT; CDR3 protein: CSARGSLDEKLFF
D gene: TRBD1; J gene: TRBJ1-1; clone size: many; V gene: TRBV28; CDR3 DNA: TGTGCCAGCAGTTTACAGGGGGCGCCACGGGCGGGCACTGAAGCTTTCTTT; CDR3 protein: CASSLQGAPRAGTEAFF
D gene: NA; J gene: TRBJ2-1; clone size: many; V gene: TRBV9; CDR3 DNA: TGTGCCAGCAGCGTAAGTGGGGTTGGAGGGGACAATGAGCAGTTCTTC; CDR3 protein: CASSVSGVGGDNEQFF
D gene: NA; J gene: TRBJ1-2; clone size: NA; V gene: TRBV5-1; CDR3 DNA: TGCGCCAGCAGCTTGGAAGGGTGCGGCTACACCTTC; CDR3 protein: CASSLEGCGYTF
D gene: NA; J gene: TRBJ1-1; clone size: many; V gene: TRBV12-3/TRBV12-4; CDR3 DNA: TGTGCCAGCAGTTACCCTGGTGTTGAAGCTTTCTTT; CDR3 protein: CASSYPGVEAFF
D gene: NA; J gene: TRBJ2-3; clone size: NA; V gene: TRBV27; CDR3 DNA: TGTGCCAGCAGACAGCGGCCTGGGGCAGATACGCAGTATTTT; CDR3 protein: CASRQRPGADTQYF
D gene: NA; J gene: TRBJ1-5; clone size: many; V gene: TRBV20-1; CDR3 DNA: TGCAGTGCTAAGGGGGGGCCCTATATGAGCAATCAGCCCCAGCATTTT; CDR3 protein: CSAKGGPYMSNQPQHF
D gene: TRBD1; J gene: TRBJ2-7; clone size: many; V gene: TRBV5-1; CDR3 DNA: TGCGCCAGCAGAACCCTCACCCAGGGGGTTAGCGAGCAGTACTTC; CDR3 protein: CASRTLTQGVSEQYF
D gene: TRBD1; J gene: TRBJ1-1; clone size: many; V gene: TRBV7-2; CDR3 DNA: TGTGCCAGCAGCCCCTGGACAGGAACCCCTGAAGCTTTCTTT; CDR3 protein: CASSPWTGTPEAFF
D gene: NA; J gene: TRBJ1-1; clone size: many; V gene: TRBV29-1; CDR3 DNA: TGCAGCGTTCGGGGGGCTACAGGATCTGACACTGAAGCTTTCTTT; CDR3 protein: CSVRGATGSDTEAFF
D gene: NA; J gene: TRBJ2-5; clone size: few; V gene: TRBV7-2; CDR3 DNA: TGTGCCAGCAGCTTAGCATCCCCAGGGAGGGAGACCCAGTACTTC; CDR3 protein: CASSLASPGRETQYF
D gene: NA; J gene: TRBJ2-1; clone size: many; V gene: TRBV6-5; CDR3 DNA: TGTGCCAGCAGTTACAACGGGGCAACTGGCAATGAGCAGTTCTTC; CDR3 protein: CASSYNGATGNEQFF
D gene: NA; J gene: TRBJ2-1; clone size: NA; V gene: TRBV20-1; CDR3 DNA: TGCAGTGCTACTAAACTAGCTGTTGAGTTCTTC; CDR3 protein: CSATKLAVEFF
D gene: NA; J gene: TRBJ2-6; clone size: NA; V gene: TRBV7-8; CDR3 DNA: TGTGCCAGCAGCTTAGCGGGGCGGGGTTCCCCTCCTGCCGGGGTCAACGTCCTGACTTTC; CDR3 protein: CASSLAGRGSPPAGVNVLTF
D gene: NA; J gene: TRBJ2-3; clone size: many; V gene: TRBV4-3; CDR3 DNA: TGCGCCAGCAGCCAAGATCTAGGACTCACAGATACGCAGTATTTT; CDR3 protein: CASSQDLGLTDTQYF
D gene: NA; J gene: TRBJ1-1; clone size: many; V gene: TRBV6-6; CDR3 DNA: TGTGCCAGCAGTCCAGGGCAGGTCCGCGAAGCTTTCTTT; CDR3 protein: CASSPGQVREAFF
D gene: TRBD2; J gene: TRBJ2-5; clone size: NA; V gene: TRBV29-1; CDR3 DNA: TGCAGCGTTGAAGATCGACTAGCGGGAGGGGAGACCCAGTACTTC; CDR3 protein: CSVEDRLAGGETQYF
D gene: NA; J gene: TRBJ2-7; clone size: many; V gene: TRBV2; CDR3 DNA: TGTGCCAGCAGTGAAGTTACCACTCGGCAGTACTTC; CDR3 protein: CASSEVTTRQYF
D gene: NA; J gene: TRBJ1-5; clone size: many; V gene: TRBV15; CDR3 DNA: TGTGCCACCAGCCCCCCCGGTGGAAGTCAGCCCCAGCATTTT; CDR3 protein: CATSPPGGSQPQHF
D gene: TRBD2; J gene: TRBJ2-7; clone size: many; V gene: TRBV10-3; CDR3 DNA: TGTGCCACTAGCGGGAGTGGCTACGAGCAGTACTTC; CDR3 protein: CATSGSGYEQYF
D gene: TRBD2; J gene: TRBJ2-2; clone size: many; V gene: TRBV5-1; CDR3 DNA: TGCGCCAGCAGCTTGGGGGGGACTAGCACGAACACCGGGGAGCTGTTTTTT; CDR3 protein: CASSLGGTSTNTGELFF
D gene: TRBD2; J gene: TRBJ2-1; clone size: many; V gene: TRBV29-1; CDR3 DNA: TGCAGCGTTGAAGGAGTCGACTGGACTAGCGGTTACAATGAGCAGTTCTTC; CDR3 protein: CSVEGVDWTSGYNEQFF